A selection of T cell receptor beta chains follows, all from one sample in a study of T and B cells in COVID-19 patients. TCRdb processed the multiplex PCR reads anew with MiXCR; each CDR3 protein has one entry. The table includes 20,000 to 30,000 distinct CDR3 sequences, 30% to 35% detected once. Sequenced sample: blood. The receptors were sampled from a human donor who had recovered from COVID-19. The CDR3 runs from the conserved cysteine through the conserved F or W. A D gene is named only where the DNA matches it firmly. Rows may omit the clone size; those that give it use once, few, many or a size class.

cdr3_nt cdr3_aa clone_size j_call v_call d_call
TGTGCCAGCTCACCACCGCGGACAGGAGCTAACACTGAAGCTTTCTTT CASSPPRTGANTEAFF - TRBJ1-1 TRBV18 TRBD1
TGTGCCAGCAGTCGTAGCTCTGGAAACACCATATATTTT CASSRSSGNTIYF few TRBJ1-3 TRBV6-2/TRBV6-3 -
TGTGCCAGCAGTTACTCAGGGGGGAGGGCCAGCGAGCAGTACTTC CASSYSGGRASEQYF - TRBJ2-7 TRBV6-2/TRBV6-3 -
TGTGCCAGCTTATCTAGGGGCAGCACTGAAGCTTTCTTT CASLSRGSTEAFF - TRBJ1-1 TRBV6-5 -
TGCAGTGCCGCCGACAGGACCGGGGCCCTACATGGCTACACCTTC CSAADRTGALHGYTF - TRBJ1-2 TRBV20-1 -
TGCTCCAGCAGCCCGATTTCTCAGGGGGCTAATGGAAACACCATATATTTT CSSSPISQGANGNTIYF - TRBJ1-3 TRBV5-5 TRBD1
TGCAGTGTCACCCGGGACAGCACCTACGAGCAGTACTTC CSVTRDSTYEQYF once TRBJ2-7 TRBV20-1 TRBD1
TGCGCCAGCAGCCAAGGGGACTTCAATGAAAAACTGTTTTTT CASSQGDFNEKLFF - TRBJ1-4 TRBV4-3 -
TGTGCCAGCAGCCCCCAAGTATCCGGGCCCGGGGAGCTGTTTTTT CASSPQVSGPGELFF - TRBJ2-2 TRBV7-2 -
TGTGCCAGCAGCTTAGGGACCGGGACAAGCTCCTACGAGCAGTACTTC CASSLGTGTSSYEQYF few TRBJ2-7 TRBV13 -
TGTGCCAGCAGCCCTTCCGGGAGGAGCTCCTACAATGAGCAGTTCTTC CASSPSGRSSYNEQFF many TRBJ2-1 TRBV6-2/TRBV6-3 TRBD2
TGTGCCAGTAGTAACGCGGGACGCCGAACCCCTGAAGCTTTCTTT CASSNAGRRTPEAFF - TRBJ1-1 TRBV19 -
TGTGCCAGCAGTGCAATCAGTCTGACGAAAAGGGAGCAGTACTTC CASSAISLTKREQYF few TRBJ2-7 TRBV6-2/TRBV6-3 -
TGTGCCAGCAGTTTACGAACAGTGGATTTGGAGACCCAGTACTTC CASSLRTVDLETQYF - TRBJ2-5 TRBV27 -
TGTGCCAGCAGCCAGTTCCTGGGGCAGGGATGGACCGGGGAGCTGTTTTTT CASSQFLGQGWTGELFF - TRBJ2-2 TRBV4-2 -
TGTGCCAGCAGTTTACAGGATGGTCAGCCCCAGCATTTT CASSLQDGQPQHF few TRBJ1-5 TRBV6-2/TRBV6-3 -
TGTGCCAGCAGTTTTTGGACTAGCGGGAACAATGAGCAGTTCTTC CASSFWTSGNNEQFF - TRBJ2-1 TRBV28 TRBD2
TGTGCCAGCAGCCAAGATCTTAATTCACCCCTCCACTTT CASSQDLNSPLHF - TRBJ1-6 TRBV14 -
TGTGCCAGCAGCTCCCGGAGGAACAGGGTCCACGAGCAGTACTTC CASSSRRNRVHEQYF - TRBJ2-7 TRBV5-4 -
TGTGCCAGCAGTTATTCTCAGGGGGCCGGCTATGGCTACACCTTC CASSYSQGAGYGYTF few TRBJ1-2 TRBV6-5 TRBD1
TGTGCCACCAGCAGACCGGACAGGGTGGCCTACAATGAGCAGTTCTTC CATSRPDRVAYNEQFF few TRBJ2-1 TRBV15 TRBD1
TGCAGCGTGGCCTCCACAGATACGCAGTATTTT CSVASTDTQYF medium-sized TRBJ2-3 TRBV29-1 -
TGCGCCAGCAGCCAAGATCGCGCGGGAGGGCTACAAGAGACCCAGTACTTC CASSQDRAGGLQETQYF - TRBJ2-5 TRBV4-3 TRBD2
TGTGCCTGGAGTACCGGGACAGGTCAAGAGACCCAGTACTTC CAWSTGTGQETQYF many TRBJ2-5 TRBV30 TRBD1
TGTGCCAGCAGTCCCTCGGCTAGCGGGAGGGGTAACTTAGAGACCCAGTACTTC CASSPSASGRGNLETQYF few TRBJ2-5 TRBV12-3/TRBV12-4 TRBD2
TGTGCCAGCAGTTTCGTTTACTCTGGAAACACCATATATTTT CASSFVYSGNTIYF few TRBJ1-3 TRBV12-3/TRBV12-4 -
TGTGCCACCAGTGGGGACAGCACAGATACGCAGTATTTT CATSGDSTDTQYF few TRBJ2-3 TRBV24-1 -
TGTGCCAGTAGTATCCGGACAGGTCTGAACACTGAAGCTTTCTTT CASSIRTGLNTEAFF - TRBJ1-1 TRBV19 TRBD1
TGTGCCAGCAGTTTCCTGACAGGGAACACCGGGGAGCTGTTTTTT CASSFLTGNTGELFF - TRBJ2-2 TRBV28 -
TGTGCCAGCATTCCGGGATACAAAAATTCACCCCTCCACTTT CASIPGYKNSPLHF - TRBJ1-6 TRBV6-1 -
TGCAGCGTTGTCTGGACAGGGGTCACCTATGGCTACACCTTC CSVVWTGVTYGYTF - TRBJ1-2 TRBV29-1 TRBD1
TGTGCCAGTAGTATAGGTTTGGCCGGGAGGACAGATACGCAGTATTTT CASSIGLAGRTDTQYF many TRBJ2-3 TRBV19 TRBD2
TGTGCCAGCAGTCTTACTCAGGGAACTAACTATGGCTACACCTTC CASSLTQGTNYGYTF - TRBJ1-2 TRBV6-5 -